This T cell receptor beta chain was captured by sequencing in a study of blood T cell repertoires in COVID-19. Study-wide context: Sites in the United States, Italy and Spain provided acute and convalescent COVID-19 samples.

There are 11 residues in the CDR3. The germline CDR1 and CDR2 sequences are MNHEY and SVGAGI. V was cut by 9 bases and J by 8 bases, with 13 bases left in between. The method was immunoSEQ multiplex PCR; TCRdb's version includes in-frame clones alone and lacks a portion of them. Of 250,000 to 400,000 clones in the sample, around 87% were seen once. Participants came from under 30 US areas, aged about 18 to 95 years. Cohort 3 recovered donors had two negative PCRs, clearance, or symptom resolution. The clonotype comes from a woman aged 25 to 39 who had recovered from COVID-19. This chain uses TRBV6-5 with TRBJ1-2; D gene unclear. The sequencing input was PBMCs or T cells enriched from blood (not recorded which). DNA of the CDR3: TGTGCCAGACGGGAGAATGAGGGCTACACCTTC. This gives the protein CARRENEGYTF.